The 21 T cell receptor beta chains below all came from one sample that was sequenced in a study of blood T cell repertoires in COVID-19. Method: immunoSEQ multiplex PCR; TCRdb's copy keeps in-frame clones and lacks some. Of about 160,000 clones in the sample, under 85% were seen once. Sequencing was carried out using peripheral blood. The source of these receptors is a woman of 80 years or more with acute or convalescent COVID-19.

V is TRBV19 and J is TRBJ2-7; D is uncertain. Trimming cost V 3 bases and J 2 bases, with 8 bases left between them. Per the germline V gene, CDR1 is LNHDA and CDR2 is SQIVND (reference sequence). The CDR3 has 13 residues. The CDR3: CASSMVPTYEQYF. The CDR3 DNA reads as TGTGCCAGTAGTATGGTACCTACCTACGAGCAGTACTTC.

V is TRBV19 and J is TRBJ2-5; TRBD1 aligns across 8 bases. Germline CDR1 reads LNHDA; CDR2 reads SQIVND (reference sequence). After removal of 1 base from V and 4 bases from J, the junction contained 14 bases not matched to a gene. The CDR3 is 18 residues long. CDR3 DNA sequence: TGTGCCAGTAGTATAGTGGGGATCGGACAGGGAGGTACAGAGACCCAGTACTTC. This sequence encodes CASSIVGIGQGGTETQYF.

With respect to this clone: This specimen includes other DNA sequences encoding the same CDR3. V and J are TRBV13 and TRBJ1-2; 8 bases are shared with TRBD1. Germline V gives CDR1 PRHDT, CDR2 FYEKMQ (reference sequence). The CDR3 runs 14 residues. V was clipped by 0 bases and J by 3 bases; unmatched bases: 0. The CDR3 coding sequence is TGTGCCAGCAGCTTAGGACAGGGGGACTATGGCTACACCTTC. Translated, it gives CASSLGQGDYGYTF.

About this clone itself: Distinct nucleotide sequences in the sample also encode this CDR3. The chain uses TRBV5-1 and TRBJ1-6; D unclear. The CDR3 contains 14 residues. Trimming stripped 0 bases from V and 5 bases from J, with 6 bases between. Looked up from germline, CDR1 is SGHRS and CDR2 is YFSETQ. CDR3 protein: CASSLAGNNSPLHF. The CDR3 DNA is TGCGCCAGCAGCTTGGCGGGAAATAATTCACCCCTCCACTTT.

The chain is built from TRBV11-1 and TRBJ1-2; D is perhaps TRBD1 (6 bases). The CDR3 covers 14 residues. Germline loops: CDR1 SGHAT, CDR2 FQDESV (reference sequence). The V end lost 5 bases, the J end lost 4 bases, and 14 bases lay between the germline ends. The CDR3 DNA is TGTGCCAGCAGCCCCCTCCGGGACACCTATGGCTACACCTTC. It translates to CASSPLRDTYGYTF.

The gene calls are TRBV11-3 and TRBJ2-1; no firm D call. Trimming took off 3 bases at V and 7 bases at J, with 10 bases between the two ends. The CDR3 has 13 residues. Germline values: CDR1 SGHNT, CDR2 YENEEA. CDR3 nucleotide sequence: TGTGCCAGCAGCTTTAACCAGGAAAATGAGCAGTTCTTC. Protein product: CASSFNQENEQFF. The variable domain in full, with the rest retrieved from reference TRBV11-3 and TRBJ2-1, is EAGVVQSPRYKIIEKKQPVAFWCNPISGHNTLYWYLQNLGQGPELLIRYENEEAVDDSQLPKDRFSAERLKGVDSTLKIQPAELGDSAVYLCASSFNQENEQFFGPGTRLTVL.

This chain joins TRBV18 and TRBJ2-3; 7 bases line up with TRBD2. CDR1 KGHSH and CDR2 LQKENI come from the germline V gene. V was pared by 3 bases and J by 1 base, with 13 bases of the junction left unmatched. The CDR3 is made up of 18 amino acids. The CDR3 DNA reads as TGTGCCAGCTCACCCACTAGCGACCGAAGAGGAGGCACAGATACGCAGTATTTT. It translates to CASSPTSDRRGGTDTQYF.

The CDR3 region has the DNA TGTGCCAGCAGCTCACAGCCGGCCACTGAAGCTTTCTTT. Its protein product is CASSSQPATEAFF. The V and J genes are TRBV11-2 and TRBJ1-1; D is unclear. CDR1 and CDR2 (germline): SGHAT, FQNNGV. The CDR3 sequence is 13 residues long. The V and J ends lost 4 bases and 4 bases respectively, with 10 bases between them.

This chain links TRBV18 with TRBJ2-3; TRBD2 matches 7 bases. The J segment lost 5 bases and the V segment lost 3 bases, leaving 14 bases of the junction unmatched. This CDR3 has 17 amino acids. Germline CDR1 reads KGHSH; CDR2 reads LQKENI. The DNA for the CDR3 is TGTGCCAGCTCACCGGGGAGGGCTCTAGGGGCCCAAGATACGCAGTATTTT. Translating it yields CASSPGRALGAQDTQYF.

The gene calls are TRBV5-6 and TRBJ1-6; no firm D call. Germline V gene sequence: CDR1 SGHDT, CDR2 YYEEEE. The CDR3 runs to 18 residues. The V gene lost 3 bases and the J gene lost 4 bases, with 20 bases spanning the gap. CDR3 DNA: TGTGCCAGCAGCTGGGAGGCAACCAGAGGCGGATATAATTCACCCCTCCACTTT. Its translation: CASSWEATRGGYNSPLHF.

This chain joins TRBV10-3 and TRBJ2-1; the D gene is possibly TRBD1 (6 bases). V was cut by 2 bases and J by 1 base, with 12 bases left in between. The germline V gene has CDR1 ENHRY and CDR2 SYGVKD. This CDR3 region has 16 residues. CDR3 bases: TGTGCCATCAGTGAGAGGGACATTGAATCCTACAATGAGCAGTTCTTC. It encodes CAISERDIESYNEQFF.

The chain has TRBV6-6 and TRBJ2-1; D unresolved. Germline CDR1 is MNHNY and CDR2 is SVGAGI (reference sequence). Trimming removed 2 bases at V and 6 bases at J, with 11 bases between. CDR3 length equals 14 residues. The CDR3 DNA is TGTGCCAGCAGTTACCCCAACGTGGCCAATGAGCAGTTCTTC. Residues: CASSYPNVANEQFF.

The chain has TRBV19 and TRBJ1-5; D is perhaps TRBD1 (6 bases). Germline lookup yields CDR1 LNHDA and CDR2 SQIVND (reference sequence). V shed 6 bases and J shed 5 bases, with 20 bases lying between them. The CDR3 has 16 amino acids. DNA for the CDR3: TGTGCCAGTAGGCTTCGAGAACAGGGTTATCATCAGCCCCAGCATTTT. It is translated as CASRLREQGYHQPQHF.

V usage is TRBV9 and J usage is TRBJ2-3; D possibly corresponds to TRBD1 (6 bases). This CDR3 region has 14 residues. CDR1 and CDR2 (germline): SGDLS, YYNGEE. Trimming shortened V by 5 bases and J by 8 bases, and 18 bases separated the two germline ends. The CDR3 region has the DNA TGTGCCAGCAGTCGGGACACCGGAGAAGGTACGCAGTATTTT. Protein sequence: CASSRDTGEGTQYF.

This clone was counted between two and nine times. The chain carries TRBV5-1 and TRBJ1-4; 8 nucleotides agree with TRBD1. The germline gives CDR1 SGHRS, CDR2 YFSETQ. The CDR3 covers 16 residues. Trimming cost V 0 bases and J 3 bases; bases outside gene matches: 4. The CDR3 DNA follows: TGCGCCAGCAGCTTGGGACAGGGGTCAGCTAATGAAAAACTGTTTTTT. Residues: CASSLGQGSANEKLFF.

For this clone: A junction boundary mismatches the germline segment, possibly from a read error. V gene TRBV7-3 combines with J gene TRBJ2-3; tentatively, D is TRBD2 (6 bases). Per germline, CDR1 SGHTA and CDR2 FQGTGA. The CDR3 extends over 15 amino acids. CDR3 sequence (DNA): TGTGCCAGCAGGTTAATGGCGGGGTCAACAGATACGCAGTATTTT. Translation gives CASRLMAGSTDTQYF.

The chain combines TRBV5-8 with TRBJ2-7; D is undetermined. The germline V gene has CDR1 SGHTS and CDR2 YDEGEE. V dropped 4 bases and J dropped 0 bases, with 8 bases sitting between them. The CDR3 loop spans 13 amino acids. The CDR3 here is CASSPGSSYEQYF. CDR3 nucleotide sequence: TGTGCCAGCAGCCCGGGTTCCTCCTACGAGCAGTACTTC. Full variable domain (rest looked up from reference TRBV5-8 and TRBJ2-7): EAGVTQSPTHLIKTRGQQATLRCSPISGHTSVYWYQQALGLGLQFLLWYDEGEERNRGNFPPRFSGRQFPNYSSELNVNALELEDSALYLCASSPGSSYEQYFGPGTRLTVT.

This clone has a handful of counts. The rearrangement joins TRBV7-9 to TRBJ2-7, with a tentative D call TRBD1 (5 bases). This CDR3 contains 14 residues. Trimming took off 2 bases at V and 6 bases at J, with 14 bases between the two ends. CDR1 SEHNR and CDR2 FQNEAQ come from the germline V gene (reference sequence). The CDR3 spells CASSLSTDPREQYF. In DNA form, the CDR3 reads TGTGCCAGCAGCTTATCGACAGATCCGCGCGAGCAGTACTTC. Variable domain in full (rest from reference TRBV7-9 and TRBJ2-7): DTGVSQNPRHKITKRGQNVTFRCDPISEHNRLYWYRQTLGQGPEFLTYFQNEAQLEKSRLLSDRFSAERPKGSFSTLEIQRTEQGDSAMYLCASSLSTDPREQYFGPGTRLTVT.

This clone was seen a single time. Other DNA variants within this sample encode the same CDR3. The chain couples TRBV3-1 (or the pseudogene TRBV3-2) to TRBJ2-3, with 7 bases identical to TRBD2. V was clipped by 1 base and J by 3 bases; unmatched bases: 1. The CDR3 has 14 amino acids. Germline V gene lookup returns CDR1 LGHDT and CDR2 YNNKEL (reference sequence). The CDR3, as DNA: TGTGCCAGCAGCCAAGGGGGGGGAACAGATACGCAGTATTTT. This codes for CASSQGGGTDTQYF.

The chain uses TRBV2 and TRBJ1-1, with TRBD1 identical over 8 bases. The CDR3 loop spans 17 amino acids. V was clipped by 11 bases and J by 0 bases; unmatched bases: 17. Germline CDR1 is SNHLY and CDR2 is FYNNEI. For the CDR3, the DNA is TGTGCCGGACATCCTCTGACAGGGGAAAGGATGAACACTGAAGCTTTCTTT. This codes for CAGHPLTGERMNTEAFF.

The rearrangement links TRBV4-3 to TRBJ1-4; possible D gene TRBD1, 6 bases. The CDR3 is 14 residues long. V dropped 1 base and J dropped 4 bases, with 7 bases sitting between them. CDR1 is LGHNA, CDR2 YSLEER, per germline. DNA of the CDR3: TGCGCCAGCAGCCAAGGGGGGCTTAATGAAAAACTGTTTTTT. Amino acids: CASSQGGLNEKLFF.